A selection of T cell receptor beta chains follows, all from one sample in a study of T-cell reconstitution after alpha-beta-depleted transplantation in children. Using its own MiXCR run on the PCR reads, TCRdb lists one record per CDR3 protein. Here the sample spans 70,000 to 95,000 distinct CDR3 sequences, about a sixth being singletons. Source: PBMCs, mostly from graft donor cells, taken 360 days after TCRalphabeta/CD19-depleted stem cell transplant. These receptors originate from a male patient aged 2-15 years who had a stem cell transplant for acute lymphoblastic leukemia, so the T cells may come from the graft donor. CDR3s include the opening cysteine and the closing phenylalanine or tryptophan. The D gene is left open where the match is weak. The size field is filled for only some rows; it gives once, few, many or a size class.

cdr3_aa: CSARVGVDTQYF
cdr3_nt: TGCAGTGCTAGAGTCGGGGTCGATACGCAGTATTTT
d_call: .
v_call: TRBV20-1
j_call: TRBJ2-3
cdr3_length: 12
clone_size: few

cdr3_aa: CASSFAGNQPQHF
cdr3_nt: TGTGCCAGCAGCTTCGCAGGGAATCAGCCCCAGCATTTT
d_call: .
v_call: TRBV7-9
j_call: TRBJ1-5
cdr3_length: 13
clone_size: .

cdr3_aa: CTSSLVSGRLHFGTDTQYF
cdr3_nt: TGTACCAGCAGTTTAGTTAGCGGGAGACTTCACTTCGGGACAGATACGCAGTATTTT
d_call: TRBD2
v_call: TRBV2
j_call: TRBJ2-3
cdr3_length: 19
clone_size: .

cdr3_aa: CASSEFSRDRYEKLFF
cdr3_nt: TGTGCCAGCAGTGAATTTTCAAGGGACAGATATGAAAAACTGTTTTTT
d_call: TRBD1
v_call: TRBV2
j_call: TRBJ1-4
cdr3_length: 16
clone_size: .

cdr3_aa: CASKTGGSNTEAFF
cdr3_nt: TGTGCCAGCAAAACAGGGGGCTCAAACACTGAAGCTTTCTTT
d_call: TRBD1
v_call: TRBV6-2/TRBV6-3
j_call: TRBJ1-1
cdr3_length: 14
clone_size: .

cdr3_aa: CASSKGQGSLGTQYF
cdr3_nt: TGCGCCAGCAGCAAGGGACAGGGGTCTCTGGGGACCCAGTACTTC
d_call: TRBD1
v_call: TRBV5-1
j_call: TRBJ2-5
cdr3_length: 15
clone_size: .

cdr3_aa: CSASPFGTSGTDTQYF
cdr3_nt: TGCAGTGCTAGTCCTTTCGGGACTAGCGGCACAGATACGCAGTATTTT
d_call: TRBD2
v_call: TRBV20-1
j_call: TRBJ2-3
cdr3_length: 16
clone_size: many

cdr3_aa: CASSIQGITDTQYF
cdr3_nt: TGTGCCAGTAGTATTCAGGGAATCACAGATACGCAGTATTTT
d_call: .
v_call: TRBV19
j_call: TRBJ2-3
cdr3_length: 14
clone_size: few

cdr3_aa: CASSEVGAGMSNEQFF
cdr3_nt: TGTGCCAGCAGTGAGGTGGGGGCAGGGATGTCCAATGAGCAGTTCTTC
d_call: .
v_call: TRBV2
j_call: TRBJ2-1
cdr3_length: 16
clone_size: few

cdr3_aa: CASSAGYGYSYEQYF
cdr3_nt: TGTGCCAGCAGTGCGGGGTACGGCTACTCCTACGAGCAGTACTTC
d_call: .
v_call: TRBV25-1
j_call: TRBJ2-7
cdr3_length: 15
clone_size: .

cdr3_aa: CASSKAPTGGAREAFF
cdr3_nt: TGTGCCAGCAGTAAAGCTCCGACAGGGGGTGCTCGTGAAGCTTTCTTT
d_call: TRBD1
v_call: TRBV6-1
j_call: TRBJ1-1
cdr3_length: 16
clone_size: many

cdr3_aa: CSVEDPIPAGQYF
cdr3_nt: TGCAGCGTTGAAGATCCTATTCCAGCCGGGCAGTATTTT
d_call: .
v_call: TRBV29-1
j_call: TRBJ2-3
cdr3_length: 13
clone_size: .

cdr3_aa: CASRGTGQYNEQFF
cdr3_nt: TGCGCCAGCAGAGGGACAGGGCAATACAATGAGCAGTTCTTC
d_call: TRBD1
v_call: TRBV5-1
j_call: TRBJ2-1
cdr3_length: 14
clone_size: .

cdr3_aa: CASSLVGGGPYNEQFF
cdr3_nt: TGTGCCAGCAGCTTAGTCGGGGGAGGGCCTTACAATGAGCAGTTCTTC
d_call: TRBD2
v_call: TRBV11-2
j_call: TRBJ2-1
cdr3_length: 16
clone_size: few

cdr3_aa: CASSLVLGQKSYEQYF
cdr3_nt: TGTGCCAGCAGCTTAGTCTTGGGACAGAAGTCCTACGAGCAGTACTTC
d_call: TRBD1
v_call: TRBV7-9
j_call: TRBJ2-7
cdr3_length: 16
clone_size: .

cdr3_aa: CASSWGQGTHEQYF
cdr3_nt: TGTGCCAGCAGCTGGGGACAGGGTACCCACGAGCAGTACTTC
d_call: TRBD1
v_call: TRBV9
j_call: TRBJ2-7
cdr3_length: 14
clone_size: many

cdr3_aa: CASSSHPFWGELSYNEQFF
cdr3_nt: TGTGCCAGCAGTTCGCACCCCTTTTGGGGGGAGTTGTCCTACAATGAGCAGTTCTTC
d_call: .
v_call: TRBV12-3/TRBV12-4
j_call: TRBJ2-1
cdr3_length: 19
clone_size: many

cdr3_aa: CSVLAGGGNEQFF
cdr3_nt: TGCAGCGTACTAGCGGGAGGGGGCAATGAGCAGTTCTTC
d_call: TRBD2
v_call: TRBV29-1
j_call: TRBJ2-1
cdr3_length: 13
clone_size: many

cdr3_aa: CATLGVDGSYEQYF
cdr3_nt: TGTGCCACCCTAGGGGTTGACGGTTCCTACGAGCAGTACTTC
d_call: .
v_call: TRBV21-1
j_call: TRBJ2-7
cdr3_length: 14
clone_size: .

cdr3_aa: CASSEQGGVYEQYF
cdr3_nt: TGTGCCAGCAGTGAACAGGGGGGGGTCTACGAGCAGTACTTC
d_call: .
v_call: TRBV12-3/TRBV12-4
j_call: TRBJ2-7
cdr3_length: 14
clone_size: many

cdr3_aa: CASSTGGKSNQPQHF
cdr3_nt: TGTGCCAGCAGCACCGGGGGGAAGAGCAATCAGCCCCAGCATTTT
d_call: .
v_call: TRBV2
j_call: TRBJ1-5
cdr3_length: 15
clone_size: .

cdr3_aa: CAIGRGDGAYEQYF
cdr3_nt: TGTGCCATCGGCCGGGGAGATGGGGCCTACGAGCAGTACTTC
d_call: .
v_call: TRBV10-3
j_call: TRBJ2-7
cdr3_length: 14
clone_size: few

cdr3_aa: CASAHLGLADYNEQFF
cdr3_nt: TGTGCTAGCGCCCACCTGGGACTAGCGGACTACAATGAGCAGTTCTTC
d_call: TRBD2
v_call: TRBV12-5
j_call: TRBJ2-1
cdr3_length: 16
clone_size: .

cdr3_aa: CASSPTSFGDNEQFF
cdr3_nt: TGTGCCAGCAGCCCGACTAGCTTTGGGGACAATGAGCAGTTCTTC
d_call: TRBD2
v_call: TRBV7-6
j_call: TRBJ2-1
cdr3_length: 15
clone_size: .

cdr3_aa: CASSFGLYNEQFF
cdr3_nt: TGTGCCAGCAGCTTCGGCCTATACAATGAGCAGTTCTTC
d_call: .
v_call: TRBV7-9
j_call: TRBJ2-1
cdr3_length: 13
clone_size: .

cdr3_aa: CASSLGRQEAFF
cdr3_nt: TGCGCCAGCAGCCTGGGAAGACAGGAAGCTTTCTTT
d_call: .
v_call: TRBV5-1
j_call: TRBJ1-1
cdr3_length: 12
clone_size: few

cdr3_aa: CASSEAEPGFSYEQYF
cdr3_nt: TGTGCCAGCAGTGAAGCGGAGCCAGGGTTCTCCTACGAGCAGTACTTC
d_call: .
v_call: TRBV6-1
j_call: TRBJ2-7
cdr3_length: 16
clone_size: few

cdr3_aa: CASSSTRARTEAFF
cdr3_nt: TGTGCCAGCAGCTCTACGAGGGCGCGGACTGAAGCTTTCTTT
d_call: .
v_call: TRBV7-8
j_call: TRBJ1-1
cdr3_length: 14
clone_size: .

cdr3_aa: CSVEDGQGTMAFF
cdr3_nt: TGCAGCGTTGAAGATGGACAGGGAACGATGGCTTTCTTT
d_call: TRBD1
v_call: TRBV29-1
j_call: TRBJ1-1
cdr3_length: 13
clone_size: medium-sized

cdr3_aa: CASSLERASSYEQYF
cdr3_nt: TGCGCCAGCAGCCTAGAGCGGGCCAGCTCCTACGAGCAGTACTTC
d_call: .
v_call: TRBV5-1
j_call: TRBJ2-7
cdr3_length: 15
clone_size: .

cdr3_aa: CASSEGAYEQYF
cdr3_nt: TGCGCCAGCAGTGAGGGCGCGTACGAGCAGTACTTC
d_call: .
v_call: TRBV10-2
j_call: TRBJ2-7
cdr3_length: 12
clone_size: .

cdr3_aa: CSVDILSTDTQYF
cdr3_nt: TGCAGCGTTGATATACTTAGCACAGATACGCAGTATTTT
d_call: .
v_call: TRBV29-1
j_call: TRBJ2-3
cdr3_length: 13
clone_size: few